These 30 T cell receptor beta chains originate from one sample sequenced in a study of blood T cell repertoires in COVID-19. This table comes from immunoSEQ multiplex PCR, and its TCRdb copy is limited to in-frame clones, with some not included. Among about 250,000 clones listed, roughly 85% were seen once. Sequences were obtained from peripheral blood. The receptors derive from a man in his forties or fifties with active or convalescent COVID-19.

The CDR3 is CSVLTGNDYTF. For the CDR3, the DNA is TGCAGTGTCCTAACGGGAAACGACTACACCTTC. The chain links TRBV20-1 to TRBJ1-2; D not resolved. CDR3 size: 11 residues. Trimming left V 7 bases short and J 10 bases short, with 16 bases between. In germline, CDR1 is DFQATT, CDR2 SNEGSKA (reference sequence).

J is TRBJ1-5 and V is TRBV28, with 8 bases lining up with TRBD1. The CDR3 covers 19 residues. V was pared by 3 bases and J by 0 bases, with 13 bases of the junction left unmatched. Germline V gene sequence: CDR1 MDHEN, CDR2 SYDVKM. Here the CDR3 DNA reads TGTGCCAGCAGTTTTCCCGTCGCCGGGACAGGCTATAGCAATCAGCCCCAGCATTTT. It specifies CASSFPVAGTGYSNQPQHF.

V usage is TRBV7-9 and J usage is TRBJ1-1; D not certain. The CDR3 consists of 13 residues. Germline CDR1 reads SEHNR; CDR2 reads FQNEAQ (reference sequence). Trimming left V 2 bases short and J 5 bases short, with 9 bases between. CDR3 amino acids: CASSLLYGTEAFF. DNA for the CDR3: TGTGCCAGCAGCTTACTGTACGGGACTGAAGCTTTCTTT.

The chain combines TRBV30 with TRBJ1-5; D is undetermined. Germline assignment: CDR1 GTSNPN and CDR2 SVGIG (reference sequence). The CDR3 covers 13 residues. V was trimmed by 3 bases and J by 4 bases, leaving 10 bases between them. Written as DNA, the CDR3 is TGTGCCTGGAGCGTCGGTGTGAATCAGCCCCAGCATTTT. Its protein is CAWSVGVNQPQHF.

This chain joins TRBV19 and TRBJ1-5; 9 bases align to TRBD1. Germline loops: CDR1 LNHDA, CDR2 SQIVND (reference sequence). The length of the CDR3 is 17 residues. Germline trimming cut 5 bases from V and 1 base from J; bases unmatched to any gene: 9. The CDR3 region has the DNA TGTGCCAGTAGTCCCGATCGGACAGGGGCCAGCAATCAGCCCCAGCATTTT. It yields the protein CASSPDRTGASNQPQHF. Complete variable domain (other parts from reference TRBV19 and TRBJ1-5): DGGITQSPKYLFRKEGQNVTLSCEQNLNHDAMYWYRQDPGQGLRLIYYSQIVNDFQKGDIAEGYSVSREKKESFPLTVTSAQKNPTAFYLCASSPDRTGASNQPQHFGDGTRLSIL.

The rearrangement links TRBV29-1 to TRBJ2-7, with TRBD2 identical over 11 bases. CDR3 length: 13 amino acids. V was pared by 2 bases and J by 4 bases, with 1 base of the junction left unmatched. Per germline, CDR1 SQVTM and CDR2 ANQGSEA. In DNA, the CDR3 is TGCAGCGTTGAAACTAGCGGGAGATACGAGCAGTACTTC. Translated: CSVETSGRYEQYF.

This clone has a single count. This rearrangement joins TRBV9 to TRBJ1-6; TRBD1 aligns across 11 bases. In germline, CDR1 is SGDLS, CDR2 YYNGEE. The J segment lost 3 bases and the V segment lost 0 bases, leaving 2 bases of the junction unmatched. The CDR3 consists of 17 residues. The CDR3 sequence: CASSVGGTGGYNSPLHF. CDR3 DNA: TGTGCCAGCAGCGTAGGGGGGACAGGGGGCTATAATTCACCCCTCCACTTT.

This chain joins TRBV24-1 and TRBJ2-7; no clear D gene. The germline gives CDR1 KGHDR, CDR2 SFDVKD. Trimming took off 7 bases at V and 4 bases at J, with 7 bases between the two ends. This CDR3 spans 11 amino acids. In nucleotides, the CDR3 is TGTGCCACCAGCCCGTCGTACGAGCAGTACTTC. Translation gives CATSPSYEQYF.

The CDR3 coding sequence is TGTGCCAGCAGCCCGGAGGGGGCGGACTATGGCTACACCTTC. It is translated as CASSPEGADYGYTF. The chain links TRBV7-3 to TRBJ1-2; the match to TRBD1 covers 7 bases. From germline, CDR1 is SGHTA and CDR2 FQGTGA. V was pared by 5 bases and J by 3 bases, with 6 bases of the junction left unmatched. The CDR3 is made up of 14 amino acids.

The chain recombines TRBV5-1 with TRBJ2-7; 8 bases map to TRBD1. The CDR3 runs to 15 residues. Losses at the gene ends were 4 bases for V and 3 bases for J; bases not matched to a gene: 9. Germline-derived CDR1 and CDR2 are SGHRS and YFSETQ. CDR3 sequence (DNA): TGCGCCAGCAGCCGCGGCGGGACAGGAGACTACGAGCAGTACTTC. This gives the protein CASSRGGTGDYEQYF.

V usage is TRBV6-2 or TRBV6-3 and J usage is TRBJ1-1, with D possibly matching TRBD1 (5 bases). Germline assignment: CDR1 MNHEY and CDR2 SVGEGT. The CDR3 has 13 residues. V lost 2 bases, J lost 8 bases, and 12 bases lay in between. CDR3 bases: TGTGCCAGCAGTTACGTGTCCCGGACAGAAGCTTTCTTT. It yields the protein CASSYVSRTEAFF.

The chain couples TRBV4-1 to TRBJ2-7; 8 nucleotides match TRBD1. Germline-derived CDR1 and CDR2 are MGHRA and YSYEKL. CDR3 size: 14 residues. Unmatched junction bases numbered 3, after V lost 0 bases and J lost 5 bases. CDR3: CASSQDLTGDEQYF. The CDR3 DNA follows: TGCGCCAGCAGCCAAGATCTGACAGGGGACGAGCAGTACTTC.

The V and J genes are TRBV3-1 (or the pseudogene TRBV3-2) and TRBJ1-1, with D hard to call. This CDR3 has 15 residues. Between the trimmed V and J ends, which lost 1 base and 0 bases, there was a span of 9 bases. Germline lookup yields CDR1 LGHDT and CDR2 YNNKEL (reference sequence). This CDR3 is CASSQVRQMNTEAFF. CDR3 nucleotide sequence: TGTGCCAGCAGCCAAGTTCGTCAGATGAACACTGAAGCTTTCTTT.

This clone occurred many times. The CDR3 is CASSLGRGPYSNYGYTF. The DNA of the CDR3 is TGTGCCAGCAGTTTGGGGCGGGGGCCGTACTCTAACTATGGCTACACCTTC. This sequence joins TRBV28 and TRBJ1-2; TRBD1 is a possible D gene (6 bases). CDR1 and CDR2 from the germline V gene are MDHEN and SYDVKM. CDR3 length: 17 amino acids. With 3 bases removed from V and 0 bases from J, the gap between germline ends came to 17 bases.

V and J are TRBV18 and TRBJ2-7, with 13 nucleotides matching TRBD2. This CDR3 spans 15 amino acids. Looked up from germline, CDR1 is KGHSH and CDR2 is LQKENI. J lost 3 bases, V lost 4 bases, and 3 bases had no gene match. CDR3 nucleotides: TGTGCCAGCTCACGAGGACTAGCGGGGGACTACGAGCAGTACTTC. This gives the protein CASSRGLAGDYEQYF.

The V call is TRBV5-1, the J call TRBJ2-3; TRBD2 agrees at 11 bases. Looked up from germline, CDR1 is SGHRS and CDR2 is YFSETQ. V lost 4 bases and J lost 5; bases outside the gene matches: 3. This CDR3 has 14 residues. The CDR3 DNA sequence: TGCGCCAGCAGCCCAGGACTAGCGGGAGATACGCAGTATTTT. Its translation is CASSPGLAGDTQYF.

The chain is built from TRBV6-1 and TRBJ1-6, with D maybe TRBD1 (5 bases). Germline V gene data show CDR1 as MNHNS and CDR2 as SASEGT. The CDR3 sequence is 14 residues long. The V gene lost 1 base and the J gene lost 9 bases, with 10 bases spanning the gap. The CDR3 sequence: CASSEEKGISPLHF. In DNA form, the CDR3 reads TGTGCCAGCAGTGAAGAAAAGGGGATTTCACCCCTCCACTTT.

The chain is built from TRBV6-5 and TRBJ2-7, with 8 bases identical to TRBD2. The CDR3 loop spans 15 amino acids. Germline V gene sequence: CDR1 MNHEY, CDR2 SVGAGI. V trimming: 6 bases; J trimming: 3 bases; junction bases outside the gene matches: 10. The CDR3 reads CASSPGGSPDYEQYF. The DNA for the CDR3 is TGTGCCAGCAGCCCGGGAGGGTCCCCCGACTACGAGCAGTACTTC.

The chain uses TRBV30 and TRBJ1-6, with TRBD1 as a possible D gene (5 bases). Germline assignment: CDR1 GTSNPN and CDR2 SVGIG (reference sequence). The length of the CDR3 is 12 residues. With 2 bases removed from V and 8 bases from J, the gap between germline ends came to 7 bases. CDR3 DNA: TGTGCCTGGAGTCAGGGATATTCACCCCTCCACTTT. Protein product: CAWSQGYSPLHF.

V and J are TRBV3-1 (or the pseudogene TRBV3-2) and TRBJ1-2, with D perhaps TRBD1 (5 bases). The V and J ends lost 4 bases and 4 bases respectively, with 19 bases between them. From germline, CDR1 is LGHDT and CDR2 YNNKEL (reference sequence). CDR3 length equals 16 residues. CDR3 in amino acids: CASSLKGTGLSYGYTF. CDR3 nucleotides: TGTGCCAGCAGCCTAAAGGGAACAGGTCTATCCTATGGCTACACCTTC.

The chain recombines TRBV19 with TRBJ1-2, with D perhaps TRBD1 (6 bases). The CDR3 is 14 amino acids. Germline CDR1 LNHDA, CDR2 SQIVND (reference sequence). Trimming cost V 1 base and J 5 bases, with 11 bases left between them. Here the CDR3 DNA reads TGTGCCAGTAGTATAGGCCCCACAGGGTATGGCTACACCTTC. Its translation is CASSIGPTGYGYTF.

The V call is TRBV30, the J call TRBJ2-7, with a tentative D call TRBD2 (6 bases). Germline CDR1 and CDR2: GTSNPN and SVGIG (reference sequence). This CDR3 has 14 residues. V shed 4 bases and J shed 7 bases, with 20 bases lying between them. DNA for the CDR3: TGTGCCTGGACACCCGGACTACGGTACGTGGAGCAGTACTTC. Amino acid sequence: CAWTPGLRYVEQYF.

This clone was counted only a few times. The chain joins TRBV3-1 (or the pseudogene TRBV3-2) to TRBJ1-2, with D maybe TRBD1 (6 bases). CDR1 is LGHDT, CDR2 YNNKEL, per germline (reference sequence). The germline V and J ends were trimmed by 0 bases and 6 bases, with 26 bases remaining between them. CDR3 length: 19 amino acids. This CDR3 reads CASSQDQATGTYQSDGYTF. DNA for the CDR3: TGTGCCAGCAGCCAAGATCAGGCGACAGGTACTTATCAATCCGATGGCTACACCTTC.

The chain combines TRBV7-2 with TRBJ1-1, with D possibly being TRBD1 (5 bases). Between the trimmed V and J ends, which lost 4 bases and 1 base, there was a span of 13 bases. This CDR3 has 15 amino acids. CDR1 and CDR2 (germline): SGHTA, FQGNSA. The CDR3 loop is CASSSRTSGNTEAFF. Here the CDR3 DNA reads TGTGCCAGCAGCTCAAGGACATCGGGGAACACTGAAGCTTTCTTT.

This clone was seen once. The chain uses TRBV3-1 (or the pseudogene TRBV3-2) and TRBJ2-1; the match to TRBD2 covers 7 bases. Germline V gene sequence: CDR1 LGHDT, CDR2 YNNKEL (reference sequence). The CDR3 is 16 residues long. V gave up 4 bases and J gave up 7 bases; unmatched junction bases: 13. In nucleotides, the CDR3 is TGTGCCAGCAGCCCAGGATTGGGACTAACTACAAATGAGCAGTTCTTC. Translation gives CASSPGLGLTTNEQFF.

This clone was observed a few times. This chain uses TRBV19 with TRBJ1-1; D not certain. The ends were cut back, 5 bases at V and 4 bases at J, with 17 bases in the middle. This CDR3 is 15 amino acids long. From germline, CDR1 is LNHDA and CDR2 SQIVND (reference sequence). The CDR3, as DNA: TGTGCCAGTAGTCCTACAAGGTCAGGTCCCACTGAAGCTTTCTTT. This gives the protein CASSPTRSGPTEAFF.

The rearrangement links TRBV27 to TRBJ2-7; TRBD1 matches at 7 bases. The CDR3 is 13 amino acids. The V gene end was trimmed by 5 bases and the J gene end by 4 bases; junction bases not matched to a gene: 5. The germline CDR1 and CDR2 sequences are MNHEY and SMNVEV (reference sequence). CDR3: CASSLRDRYEQYF. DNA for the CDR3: TGTGCCAGCAGTCTCCGGGACAGATACGAGCAGTACTTC.

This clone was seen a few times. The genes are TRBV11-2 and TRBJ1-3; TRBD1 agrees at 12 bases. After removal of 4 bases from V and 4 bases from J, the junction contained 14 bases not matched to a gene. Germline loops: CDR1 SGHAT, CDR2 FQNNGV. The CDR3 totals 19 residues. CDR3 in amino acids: CASSSIGTGGTSTGNTIYF. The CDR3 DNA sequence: TGTGCCAGCAGCTCGATAGGGACAGGGGGCACATCGACAGGAAACACCATATATTTT.

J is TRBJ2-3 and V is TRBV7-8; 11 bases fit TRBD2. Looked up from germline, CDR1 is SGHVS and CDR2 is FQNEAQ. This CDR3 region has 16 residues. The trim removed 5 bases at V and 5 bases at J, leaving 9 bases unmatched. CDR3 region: CASSDGTSGRGDTQYF. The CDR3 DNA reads TGTGCCAGCAGCGATGGGACTAGCGGACGGGGAGATACGCAGTATTTT.

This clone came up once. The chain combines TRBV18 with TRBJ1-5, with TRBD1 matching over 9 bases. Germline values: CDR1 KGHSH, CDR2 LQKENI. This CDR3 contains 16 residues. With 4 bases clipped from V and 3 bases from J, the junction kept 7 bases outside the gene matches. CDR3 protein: CASSLTGGTVNQPQHF. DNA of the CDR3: TGTGCCAGCTCACTCACAGGGGGCACCGTCAATCAGCCCCAGCATTTT.